Described below is a single T cell receptor (beta chain) sequence and its context. Its antigen is currently unknown. These data originate in a study of T cells in localized non-small cell lung cancer. General study points: Heterogeneity stays possible, as sequencing covered only one tumor region. Elevated blood T cell density was associated with longer overall survival. Uninvolved adjacent lung showed peak T cell clonality, exceeding tumor. For the top 100 tumor clones, a median roughly 56 also appeared in adjacent lung.

This CDR3 has 13 amino acids. Trimming shortened V by 0 bases and J by 5 bases, and 8 bases separated the two germline ends. Germline CDR1 reads KGHSH; CDR2 reads LQKENI. Only in-frame clones appear in the TCRdb table, and some are missing; sequencing was by immunoSEQ multiplex PCR. The repertoire includes over 6,000 clones, around 93% of them detected once, and around 2.7% sits in the top ten. The clonotype originates from a woman between 35 and 75 years old with stage I lung adenocarcinoma. The specimen comprised peripheral blood, sampled before any cancer treatment. This chain uses TRBV18 with TRBJ2-7; no definite D call. The CDR3 nucleotides are TGTGCCAGCTCACCACCGGGTGCAAACGAGCAGTACTTC. Its translation is CASSPPGANEQYF.